These T cell receptor beta chains were read from a single sample in a study of cytomegalovirus exposure and HLA in healthy donors. Generated by immunoSEQ multiplex PCR, the TCRdb table keeps only in-frame clones and is missing some. Here the sample spans 150,000 to 200,000 clones, about 75% being singletons. Specimen: PBMCs. These TCRs come from a man in his forties or fifties in good health and CMV-seropositive. Both conserved end residues are part of each CDR3. The D gene is left open where the match is weak. Expanded clones are given a class, and other clones once, few, many or no size at all.

V gene	D gene	J gene	clone size	CDR3 DNA	CDR3 protein
TRBV11-3	-	TRBJ2-3	-	TGTGCCAGCAGCTTAGATCAGGAGGGGATGCAGTATTTT	CASSLDQEGMQYF
TRBV5-1	TRBD1	TRBJ2-7	-	TGCGCCAGCAGCGTAACAGGGGGCAGGGACGAGCAGTACTTC	CASSVTGGRDEQYF
TRBV10-1	TRBD2	TRBJ2-2	-	TGCGCCAGCAGTGAGTCGTTCCCCAGGACTAGCGGGAGAGGCGGGGAGCTGTTTTTT	CASSESFPRTSGRGGELFF
TRBV21-1	-	TRBJ2-1	-	TGTGCCGGGGGAGACGGGACAACCAACCACTCCTACAATGAGCAGTTCTTC	CAGGDGTTNHSYNEQFF
TRBV7-3	-	TRBJ2-7	-	TGTGCCAGCAGCTTTGGTGGAGAGGGCTACGAGCAGTACTTC	CASSFGGEGYEQYF
TRBV19	-	TRBJ1-6	-	TGTGCCAGTAAGGGCAGGGCCGGCTCCTATAATTCACCCCTCCACTTT	CASKGRAGSYNSPLHF
TRBV6-5	-	TRBJ2-7	-	TGTGCCAGCAGGACAGCAACCTACGAGCAGTACTTC	CASRTATYEQYF
TRBV7-2	-	TRBJ2-5	-	TGTGCCAGCAGCTTAGCGGGAGTAGCCCAAGAGACCCAGTACTTC	CASSLAGVAQETQYF
TRBV6-1	-	TRBJ2-4	-	TGTGCCAGCAGTGAATTGGGGGGGCAGGGATCCATAGCCAAAAACAGTCAGTACTTC	CASSELGGQGSIAKNSQYF
TRBV6-1	-	TRBJ2-7	-	TGTGCCAGCAGTGCCCGGGACACCTTCTCCTACGAGCAGTACTTC	CASSARDTFSYEQYF
TRBV11-2	-	TRBJ2-7	-	TGTGCCAGCAGCTTAGACCTTGACACCTACTACGAGCAGTACTTC	CASSLDLDTYYEQYF
TRBV6-1	-	TRBJ1-5	-	TGTGCCAGCACCGGAGTATATAGCAATCAGCCCCAGCATTTT	CASTGVYSNQPQHF
TRBV5-4	TRBD1	TRBJ2-2	few	TGTGCCAGCAGCTGGACAGGTGCGAACGGGGAGCTGTTTTTT	CASSWTGANGELFF
TRBV4-2	-	TRBJ2-1	once	TGTGCCAGCAGCCGAGTCCGGGATGAGCAGTTCTTC	CASSRVRDEQFF
TRBV7-7	TRBD2	TRBJ2-1	-	TGTGCCAGCAGCTCTGGCGGGGGTCGTGAGCAGTTCTTC	CASSSGGGREQFF
TRBV6-6	TRBD1	TRBJ1-1	-	TGTGCCAGCAGTAGGACAGGAGCTGAAGCTTTCTTT	CASSRTGAEAFF
TRBV19	TRBD2	TRBJ2-1	-	TGTGCCAGTAGTATGGAGGGACTAGCGGAAAATGAGCAGTTCTTC	CASSMEGLAENEQFF
TRBV15	-	TRBJ1-6	-	TGTGCCACCAGCAGGGATTTGGGCAGGAATTCACCCCTCCACTTT	CATSRDLGRNSPLHF
TRBV7-9	TRBD2	TRBJ2-7	-	TGTGCCAGCAGCTTAGCGAATACGGGACTAGCGGGAGGGCCGTACGAGCAGTACTTC	CASSLANTGLAGGPYEQYF
TRBV7-8	TRBD2	TRBJ2-5	few	TGTGCCAGCAGCTTATACAGTGGGACTAGCGGAGCGCGGGAGCAGTACTTC	CASSLYSGTSGAREQYF
TRBV2	TRBD2	TRBJ2-3	-	TGTGCCAGCAGTCTAGCGGATGGCGTGGCGAATACGCAGTATTTT	CASSLADGVANTQYF
TRBV19	-	TRBJ2-2	-	TGTGCCAGTTCTGAGCGGCTGAACACCGGGGAGCTGTTTTTT	CASSERLNTGELFF
TRBV9	-	TRBJ2-3	-	TGTGCCAGCAGCGTACTAGCCAGCACAGATACGCAGTATTTT	CASSVLASTDTQYF
TRBV11-2	TRBD1	TRBJ1-5	-	TGTGCCAGGAGGACAGGGCGCAATCAGCCCCAGCATTTT	CARRTGRNQPQHF
TRBV30	TRBD2	TRBJ2-1	few	TGTGCCTGGAGTTACGATAGGGCTAGCGGGAGGAGCTCCTACAATGAGCAGTTCTTC	CAWSYDRASGRSSYNEQFF
TRBV7-3	TRBD1	TRBJ2-1	-	TGTGCCAGCAGCTTACAGGGACAGGGCTATGAGCAGTTCTTC	CASSLQGQGYEQFF
TRBV14	TRBD1	TRBJ2-4	-	TGTGCCAGCAGCCAATTTACAGGGGGAAACATTCAGTACTTC	CASSQFTGGNIQYF
TRBV12-5	-	TRBJ2-7	-	TGTGCTAGTGGTTTGATGCCTGAGTCCTACGAGCAGTACTTC	CASGLMPESYEQYF
TRBV6-1	-	TRBJ1-1	-	TGTGCCAGCAGCCAGGCCTCTGCGACTGAAGCTTTCTTT	CASSQASATEAFF
TRBV29-1	-	TRBJ1-4	once	TGCAGCGTTGAAGGGGGGGGAAAACTGTTTTTT	CSVEGGGKLFF
TRBV11-3	TRBD2	TRBJ2-7	-	TGTGCCAGCAGATCACTAGCGGACCCCTACGAGCAGTACTTC	CASRSLADPYEQYF
TRBV4-1	-	TRBJ2-6	-	TGCGCCAGCAGCCCCTCCGGGTACAGGTCTGGGGCCAACGGCCTGACTTTC	CASSPSGYRSGANGLTF